The T cell receptor beta chain described here comes from a study of CD8 T cells in Susac syndrome. FACS enriched CD8+ TEMRA cells, while bulk CD8+ and CD4+ were negatively isolated. CDR3 length equals 12 residues. Germline CDR1 LNHDA, CDR2 SQIVND (reference sequence). Trimming removed 4 bases from V and 9 bases from J, with 10 bases in between. The authors reverse transcribed about 0.5 to 1 ug RNA with random hexamers. TCRdb ran MiXCR on the immunoSEQ multiplex PCR reads and lists one entry per CDR3 protein. The sample carries 150,000 to 200,000 distinct CDR3 sequences, roughly 90% recorded once. This clonotype was obtained from a human donor with Susac syndrome. The rearrangement joins TRBV19 to TRBJ2-1; a possible D gene is TRBD2 (7 bases). Sequencing was carried out using CD4+ T cells from PBMCs. Here the CDR3 DNA reads TGTGCCAGTAGTAAGGGAGGGGGTGAGCAGTTCTTC. The encoded protein is CASSKGGGEQFF.